The 20 T cell receptor beta chains below were found in one sample sequenced in a study of cytomegalovirus exposure and HLA in healthy donors. PCR amplification relied on 60 Vbeta primers (plus 13 Jbeta primers). TCRdb keeps only in-frame clones here, not all; method: immunoSEQ multiplex PCR. The table for this sample gives under 200,000 clones. Sequencing used PBMCs. Receptors originate from a man aged 25-45 years in good health and CMV-seronegative.

The V call is TRBV5-4, the J call TRBJ1-2; D gene unclear. From germline, CDR1 is SGHNT and CDR2 YYREEE (reference sequence). Trimming removed 2 bases from V and 3 bases from J, with 8 bases in between. The CDR3 is made up of 13 amino acids. The CDR3 bases are TGTGCCAGCAGCTTACTTAATTACTATGGCTACACCTTC. Translation: CASSLLNYYGYTF. Drawing the rest from reference TRBV5-4 and TRBJ1-2, the complete variable domain is ETGVTQSPTHLIKTRGQQVTLRCSSQSGHNTVSWYQQALGQGPQFIFQYYREEENGRGNFPPRFSGLQFPNYSSELNVNALELDDSALYLCASSLLNYYGYTFGSGTRLTVV.

Comment on this clone: The identical CDR3 is also encoded by other nucleotide sequences in the sample. The J gene is TRBJ2-3, the V gene TRBV5-1; the match to TRBD2 covers 11 bases. CDR1 is SGHRS and CDR2 is YFSETQ in the germline V gene. CDR3 length: 16 residues. Trimming removed 0 bases from V and 3 bases from J; junction bases left unmatched: 3. The CDR3 here is CASSLGGLADTDTQYF. CDR3 in DNA: TGCGCCAGCAGCTTGGGGGGACTAGCGGATACAGATACGCAGTATTTT.

This rearrangement joins TRBV5-6 to TRBJ1-1; D is perhaps TRBD1 (5 bases). Trimming removed 7 bases from V and 2 bases from J, with 6 bases in between. The CDR3 is 11 residues long. Looked up from germline, CDR1 is SGHDT and CDR2 is YYEEEE. For the CDR3, the DNA is TGTGCCAGCGGGGCAAACACTGAAGCTTTCTTT. Its translation: CASGANTEAFF.

The chain carries TRBV18 and TRBJ2-5; the D is unclear. This CDR3 has 12 amino acids. V lost 5 bases, J lost 0 bases, and 4 bases lay in between. Germline loops: CDR1 KGHSH, CDR2 LQKENI. CDR3 amino acids: CASSSYQETQYF. CDR3 DNA sequence: TGTGCCAGCTCATCGTACCAAGAGACCCAGTACTTC.

The gene calls are TRBV5-1 and TRBJ2-5; the match to TRBD1 covers 8 bases. CDR1 and CDR2 from the germline V gene are SGHRS and YFSETQ. This CDR3 comprises 14 residues. Unmatched junction bases numbered 13, after V lost 8 bases and J lost 7 bases. The CDR3 DNA is TGCGCCAGTCGCCCGACAGGGGTGACAACGACCCAGTACTTC. Translating it yields CASRPTGVTTTQYF.

The chain joins TRBV28 to TRBJ1-5; 9 nucleotides line up with TRBD1. The germline V gene encodes CDR1 MDHEN and CDR2 SYDVKM. The CDR3 loop spans 15 amino acids. Unmatched junction bases numbered 4, after V lost 4 bases and J lost 3 bases. In DNA, the CDR3 is TGTGCCAGCAGTTGGGGGACAGGGATCAATCAGCCCCAGCATTTT. Residues: CASSWGTGINQPQHF.

The V gene is TRBV5-4, the J gene TRBJ1-2; D possibly corresponds to TRBD1 (5 bases). The V end was cut by 4 bases, the J end by 8 bases, with 18 bases between. There are 14 residues in the CDR3. The V gene's germline CDR1 is SGHNT and CDR2 YYREEE (reference sequence). The CDR3 region has the DNA TGTGCCAGCAGCCACCGGGACTCCCAAGGCGGCTACACCTTC. Translated: CASSHRDSQGGYTF.

CDR3 amino acids: CASSLGGIGGNTIYF. The DNA for the CDR3 is TGCGCCAGCAGCCTAGGCGGGATCGGAGGAAACACCATATATTTT. The chain employs TRBV5-1 and TRBJ1-3; no firm D call. The CDR3 totals 15 residues. V was clipped by 4 bases and J by 4 bases, with 15 bases between them. Germline loops: CDR1 SGHRS, CDR2 YFSETQ. The full variable domain, completed using reference TRBV5-1 and TRBJ1-3, is KAGVTQTPRYLIKTRGQQVTLSCSPISGHRSVSWYQQTPGQGLQFLFEYFSETQRNKGNFPGRFSGRQFSNSRSEMNVSTLELGDSALYLCASSLGGIGGNTIYFGEGSWLTVV.

V usage is TRBV5-6 and J usage is TRBJ2-3, with TRBD2 matching over 10 bases. V shed 1 base, J shed 5 bases, and the junction held 7 bases outside the gene matches. CDR1 is SGHDT, CDR2 YYEEEE, per germline. The CDR3 loop spans 16 amino acids. In DNA form, the CDR3 reads TGTGCCAGCAGCTTGTTGGTCCTAGCGGGAGTAGATACGCAGTATTTT. Residues: CASSLLVLAGVDTQYF.

The V and J genes are TRBV14 and TRBJ1-2, with D maybe TRBD1 (5 bases). The V end was cut by 3 bases, the J end by 7 bases, with 12 bases between. The CDR3 spans 13 residues. Germline V CDR1 and CDR2: SGHDN, FVKESK. CDR3 DNA: TGTGCCAGCAGCCAGGCCAGGGCTGGTGGCTACACCTTC. Its translation: CASSQARAGGYTF.

This sequence joins TRBV4-1 and TRBJ2-7, with 7 bases lining up with TRBD1. The CDR3 is 13 amino acids. Germline CDR1 reads MGHRA; CDR2 reads YSYEKL. The V segment lost 1 base and the J segment 5 bases; nucleotides outside the gene matches: 2. DNA for the CDR3: TGCGCCAGCAGCCAAGCTCAGGGGGACGAGCAGTACTTC. It is translated as CASSQAQGDEQYF.

The chain employs TRBV6-5 and TRBJ2-2; D might be TRBD1 (5 bases). The V end lost 6 bases, the J end lost 1 base, and 12 bases lay between the germline ends. The CDR3 length is 15 residues. The germline CDR1 and CDR2 sequences are MNHEY and SVGAGI. CDR3 DNA: TGTGCCAGCAGGGACAATGGGGTGAACACCGGGGAGCTGTTTTTT. Translated: CASRDNGVNTGELFF.

The J gene is TRBJ2-7, the V gene TRBV5-5, with a weak D call TRBD1 (5 bases). The CDR3 runs to 12 residues. Trimming left V 4 bases short and J 3 bases short, with 8 bases between. The germline V gene has CDR1 SGHKS and CDR2 YYEKEE (reference sequence). The CDR3, as DNA: TGTGCCAGCAGCGTACAGGACTACGAGCAGTACTTC. Protein: CASSVQDYEQYF.

This rearrangement joins TRBV5-6 to TRBJ2-3, with 11 bases aligning to TRBD2. CDR3 length: 17 residues. Per germline, CDR1 SGHDT and CDR2 YYEEEE. V gave up 0 bases and J gave up 6 bases; unmatched junction bases: 9. CDR3 DNA sequence: TGTGCCAGCAGCTTGGGCGTTAGCGGGGGGGGCATGGATACGCAGTATTTT. Residues: CASSLGVSGGGMDTQYF.

The V call is TRBV10-1, the J call TRBJ2-5, with D tentatively TRBD2 (6 bases). The ends were cut back, 3 bases at V and 4 bases at J, with 15 bases in the middle. CDR1 is WNHNN and CDR2 is SYGVQD in the germline V gene (reference sequence). The CDR3 has 15 amino acids. CDR3 bases: TGCGCCAGCAGTGAATCATCGGGAGCGGGAGAGACCCAGTACTTC. Translation: CASSESSGAGETQYF.

The CDR3 protein is CASSRGAGQETQYF. For the CDR3, the DNA is TGTGCCAGCAGCCGAGGGGCGGGGCAAGAGACCCAGTACTTC. The gene calls are TRBV7-7 and TRBJ2-5; TRBD2 might be the D (6 bases). CDR1 is SSHAT, CDR2 FNYEAQ, per germline (reference sequence). V lost 5 bases to trimming and J lost 2 bases, with 12 bases between them. The length of the CDR3 is 14 residues.

The CDR3 sequence is CASSEWEGRELGYGYTF. The CDR3 coding sequence is TGTGCCAGCAGTGAATGGGAGGGGCGGGAGTTAGGATATGGCTACACCTTC. The J gene is TRBJ1-2, the V gene TRBV25-1; perhaps TRBD1 as D (5 bases). In germline, CDR1 is MGHDK, CDR2 SYGVNS. The CDR3 extends over 17 amino acids. V was shortened by 1 base and J by 5 bases, with 20 bases between the two germline ends.

The rearrangement uses TRBV27 and TRBJ2-1, with 11 nucleotides matching TRBD2. The CDR3 covers 16 residues. The germline gives CDR1 MNHEY, CDR2 SMNVEV (reference sequence). Trimming cost V 6 bases and J 8 bases; bases outside gene matches: 12. The CDR3: CASRWTLAGVVDEQFF. CDR3 nucleotide sequence: TGTGCCAGCAGATGGACACTAGCGGGAGTAGTAGATGAGCAGTTCTTC.

The V call is TRBV11-3, the J call TRBJ1-1; D gene ambiguous. The CDR3 extends over 16 amino acids. V dropped 1 base and J dropped 4 bases, with 16 bases sitting between them. Germline values: CDR1 SGHNT, CDR2 YENEEA. The CDR3 here is CASSLAYSKRGTEAFF. CDR3 sequence (DNA): TGTGCCAGCAGCTTAGCCTACTCGAAACGGGGCACTGAAGCTTTCTTT.

Written as DNA, the CDR3 is TGTGCCAGCAGGGGACAGGCGCCGGGTAATGAGCAGTTCTTC. Encoded protein: CASRGQAPGNEQFF. V is TRBV6-1 and J is TRBJ2-1; TRBD1 matches at 8 bases. The germline V gene encodes CDR1 MNHNS and CDR2 SASEGT. This CDR3 contains 14 residues. J was trimmed by 7 bases and V by 6 bases; bases with no gene match: 8.